This passage covers 10 T cell receptor beta chains from one sample sequenced in a study of blood T cell repertoires in COVID-19. Repertoires were generated with immunoSEQ multiplex PCR, while TCRdb's copy carries only in-frame clones and drops some. The sample includes roughly 180,000 clones, approximately 90% of them seen just once. Sequenced sample: PBMCs or T cells enriched from blood (not recorded which). These receptors originate from a woman younger than 45 who had recovered from COVID-19.

This clone was counted a few times. The chain is built from TRBV10-2 and TRBJ1-1, with TRBD1 identical over 8 bases. V lost 4 bases, J lost 4 bases, and 2 bases stayed unmatched. There are 13 residues in the CDR3. The germline V gene has CDR1 WSHSY and CDR2 SAAADI. CDR3 loop: CASSVTGGTEAFF. CDR3 DNA: TGCGCCAGCAGTGTTACAGGGGGCACTGAAGCTTTCTTT.

This sequence joins TRBV27 and TRBJ1-1, with 9 bases fitting TRBD1. The junction had 5 bases not matched to a gene; V was cut back by 3 bases and J by 0 bases. The CDR3 is made up of 16 amino acids. Germline values: CDR1 MNHEY, CDR2 SMNVEV (reference sequence). The CDR3 here is CASSFGDRALNTEAFF. CDR3 in DNA: TGTGCCAGCAGTTTTGGGGACAGGGCCCTGAACACTGAAGCTTTCTTT.

The CDR3 DNA reads TGTGCCAGCAGCCGGGAAGGAGCGAGCTCTGGAAACACCATATATTTT. This translates into CASSREGASSGNTIYF. The rearrangement joins TRBV7-9 to TRBJ1-3; D is unclear. From germline, CDR1 is SEHNR and CDR2 FQNEAQ (reference sequence). This CDR3 has 16 amino acids. Between the trimmed V and J ends, which lost 5 bases and 0 bases, there was a span of 14 bases.

The chain links TRBV6-6 to TRBJ2-7; TRBD1 aligns across 9 bases. CDR1 and CDR2 (germline): MNHNY, SVGAGI (reference sequence). With V trimmed by 6 bases and J by 3 bases, 3 bases remained unmatched. The CDR3 runs 13 residues. CDR3 nucleotides: TGTGCCAGCAGGCTGGGACAGGGCTACGAGCAGTACTTC. It is translated as CASRLGQGYEQYF.

J is TRBJ1-4 and V is TRBV6-1, with D maybe TRBD1 (6 bases). The CDR3 extends over 17 amino acids. Germline values: CDR1 MNHNS, CDR2 SASEGT. The V gene lost 4 bases and the J gene lost 1 base, with 16 bases spanning the gap. CDR3 nucleotide sequence: TGTGCCAGCAGTGTGGGGGGAGGGGGGTTAACTAATGAAAAACTGTTTTTT. Protein sequence: CASSVGGGGLTNEKLFF.

This chain joins TRBV5-1 and TRBJ1-1; TRBD1 is a possible D gene (6 bases). This CDR3 is 13 amino acids long. Germline CDR1 and CDR2: SGHRS and YFSETQ. V dropped 1 base and J dropped 10 bases, with 14 bases sitting between them. The CDR3 loop is CASSLSRGGGAFF. The CDR3 bases are TGCGCCAGCAGCTTGAGCAGGGGTGGAGGAGCTTTCTTT.

The genes are TRBV11-2 and TRBJ2-2, with 9 nucleotides matching TRBD2. Germline V gene data show CDR1 as SGHAT and CDR2 as FQNNGV. This CDR3 has 17 amino acids. V was clipped by 1 base and J by 7 bases; unmatched bases: 10. This CDR3 reads CASSLVLLAGRSGELFF. CDR3 nucleotides: TGTGCCAGCAGCTTAGTACTCCTAGCGGGGAGAAGCGGGGAGCTGTTTTTT.

The rearrangement joins TRBV7-2 to TRBJ2-1; D uncertain. This CDR3 is built from 12 residues. Germline values: CDR1 SGHTA, CDR2 FQGNSA. V was trimmed by 3 bases and J by 5 bases, leaving 5 bases between them. The CDR3 here is CASSFLNNEQFF. The CDR3 DNA sequence: TGTGCCAGCAGCTTCCTAAACAATGAGCAGTTCTTC.

The gene calls are TRBV9 and TRBJ1-4; TRBD1 matches 10 bases. V was pared by 3 bases and J by 8 bases, with 4 bases of the junction left unmatched. The V gene's germline CDR1 is SGDLS and CDR2 YYNGEE. The CDR3 loop spans 14 amino acids. The CDR3 reads CASSAGTGVEKLFF. CDR3 DNA sequence: TGTGCCAGCAGCGCTGGGACAGGGGTCGAAAAACTGTTTTTT.

A single count supports this clone. The V call is TRBV25-1, the J call TRBJ2-1; perhaps TRBD2 as D (6 bases). Germline V gene sequence: CDR1 MGHDK, CDR2 SYGVNS. This CDR3 has 15 amino acids. Trimming shortened V by 6 bases and J by 4 bases, and 16 bases separated the two germline ends. The CDR3 DNA sequence: TGTGCCAGCAGCAAGACGGGGGTCGGGTACAATGAGCAGTTCTTC. Translation: CASSKTGVGYNEQFF.